Given below is one TCR beta chain in context. Its antigen is currently unknown. This PCR relied on a set of 60 Vbeta primers and 13 Jbeta primers. Profiling relied on immunoSEQ multiplex PCR, and the TCRdb table lists in-frame clones only, not all of them. There are about 86,000 clones in the sample; around 79% occur only once, and about 15% lies in the top ten. This entry belongs to a study of cytomegalovirus exposure and HLA in healthy donors. Study-level background: About four fifths of 398 genotyped donors fell in the Caucasian-associated ancestry cluster. Study-level findings and limits: A later analysis reportedly found that, within productive TCRs, an Asian-associated ancestry cluster had fewer N-insertions than the mean observed across the approximately 700 donors.

V lost 2 bases and J 4 bases, leaving 9 bases between the germline ends. Germline V gene sequence: CDR1 SQVTM, CDR2 ANQGSEA. The CDR3 sequence is 13 residues long. Sequenced material: PBMCs. J is TRBJ1-3 and V is TRBV29-1, with D unclear. The clonotype was recovered from a woman in her 40s in good health and CMV-seropositive. This CDR3 is CSVETVWGNTIYF. CDR3 coding DNA: TGCAGCGTTGAAACAGTTTGGGGAAACACCATATATTTT.